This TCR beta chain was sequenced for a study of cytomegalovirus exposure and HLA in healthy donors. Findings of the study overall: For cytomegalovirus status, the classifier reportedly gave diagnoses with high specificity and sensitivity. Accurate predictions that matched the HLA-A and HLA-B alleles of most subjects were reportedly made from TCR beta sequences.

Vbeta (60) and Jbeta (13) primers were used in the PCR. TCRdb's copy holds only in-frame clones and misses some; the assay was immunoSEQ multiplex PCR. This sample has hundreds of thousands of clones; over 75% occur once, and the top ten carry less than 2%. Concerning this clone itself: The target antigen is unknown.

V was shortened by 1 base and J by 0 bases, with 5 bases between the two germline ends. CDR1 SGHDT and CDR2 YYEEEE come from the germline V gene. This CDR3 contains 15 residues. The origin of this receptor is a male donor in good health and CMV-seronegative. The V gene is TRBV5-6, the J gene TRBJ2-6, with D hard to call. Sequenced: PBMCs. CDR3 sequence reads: CASSLFNSGANVLTF. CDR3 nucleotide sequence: TGTGCCAGCAGCTTGTTCAACTCTGGGGCCAACGTCCTGACTTTC.